The entry that follows covers one TCR beta chain sequence. Germline values: CDR1 SGHDN, CDR2 FVKESK. The CDR3 length is 19 residues. The junction had 13 bases not matched to a gene; V was cut back by 3 bases and J by 6 bases. These data belong to a study of technical replicates of blood from a handful of donors. The protocol was immunoSEQ multiplex PCR, while the TCRdb copy is restricted to in-frame clones and leaves out a portion. The sample has 70,000 to 85,000 clones, around 97% seen once. What was sequenced was T cells isolated from PBMCs. V and J are TRBV14 and TRBJ2-1; 14 bases fit TRBD2. This receptor was identified in a human donor in good health. For the CDR3, the DNA is TGTGCCAGCAGCCATCTAGTACTGGGACTAGCGGGAGCGTCCAATGAGCAGTTCTTC. This encodes CASSHLVLGLAGASNEQFF.